Following are 20 T cell receptor beta chains from one sample sequenced in a study of cytomegalovirus exposure and HLA in healthy donors. PCR primers comprised 60 Vbeta and 13 Jbeta primers. TCRdb's table, derived via immunoSEQ multiplex PCR, lists solely in-frame clones and lacks some. The repertoire shows approximately 150,000 clones; the top ten hold around 1.5%. Specimen: PBMCs. These receptors were taken from a woman aged 35 to 49 in good health and CMV-seronegative.

This rearrangement joins TRBV19 to TRBJ1-5; TRBD1 matches 9 bases. The CDR3 consists of 13 residues. Per the germline V gene, CDR1 is LNHDA and CDR2 is SQIVND (reference sequence). The trim removed 6 bases at V and 9 bases at J, leaving 6 bases unmatched. CDR3 sequence reads: CASRPTGGGPQHF. The CDR3 nucleotides read TGTGCCAGTAGGCCGACAGGGGGTGGGCCCCAGCATTTT. Based on the CDR3 plus reference TRBV19 and TRBJ1-5, the full variable domain is DGGITQSPKYLFRKEGQNVTLSCEQNLNHDAMYWYRQDPGQGLRLIYYSQIVNDFQKGDIAEGYSVSREKKESFPLTVTSAQKNPTAFYLCASRPTGGGPQHFGDGTRLSIL.

This chain links TRBV30 with TRBJ1-2, with no clear D. Germline loops: CDR1 GTSNPN, CDR2 SVGIG (reference sequence). The CDR3 length is 13 residues. Trimming removed 1 base from V and 7 bases from J, with 13 bases in between. CDR3 DNA sequence: TGTGCCTGGAGTGATCCCCATAACAGTGGCTACACCTTC. Its translation is CAWSDPHNSGYTF.

This chain links TRBV6-1 with TRBJ2-5; 9 bases are shared with TRBD2. V shed 8 bases, J shed 4 bases, and the junction held 8 bases outside the gene matches. The CDR3 is 14 amino acids. Germline V gives CDR1 MNHNS, CDR2 SASEGT. Here the CDR3 reads CASQGGGAGETQYF. Here the CDR3 DNA reads TGTGCCAGCCAGGGCGGGGGGGCAGGAGAGACCCAGTACTTC.

This chain links TRBV10-3 with TRBJ2-2, with D maybe TRBD1 (6 bases). CDR1 is ENHRY and CDR2 is SYGVKD in the germline V gene. The CDR3 loop spans 15 amino acids. Trimming stripped 7 bases from V and 0 bases from J, with 12 bases between. DNA of the CDR3: TGTGCCATCAACCCTGACAGGACGAACACCGGGGAGCTGTTTTTT. This sequence encodes CAINPDRTNTGELFF.

The CDR3 here is CASSLSSSATNEKLFF. The CDR3 nucleotides read TGCGCCAGCAGCTTGTCGTCGAGCGCAACTAATGAAAAACTGTTTTTT. The chain couples TRBV5-1 to TRBJ1-4; D not certain. Germline CDR1 is SGHRS and CDR2 is YFSETQ. This CDR3 spans 16 amino acids. Trimming cost V 1 base and J 0 bases, with 10 bases left between them.

The V gene is TRBV5-1, the J gene TRBJ2-3, with D tentatively TRBD2 (5 bases). CDR3 length equals 14 residues. CDR1 is SGHRS and CDR2 is YFSETQ in the germline V gene. With 4 bases removed from V and 11 bases from J, the gap between germline ends came to 20 bases. The CDR3 bases are TGCGCCAGCAGCCCCGGACCCGAGGGAAGAGTGCAGTATTTT. This encodes CASSPGPEGRVQYF.

The V call is TRBV9, the J call TRBJ2-3, with D perhaps matching TRBD2 (6 bases). The CDR3 is 15 residues long. From germline, CDR1 is SGDLS and CDR2 YYNGEE. With 4 bases removed from V and 3 bases from J, the gap between germline ends came to 15 bases. The CDR3 DNA reads TGTGCCAGCAGCTCCCGTCGGGCGGGGACAGATACGCAGTATTTT. Amino acid sequence: CASSSRRAGTDTQYF.

The genes are TRBV5-4 and TRBJ1-2, with 10 bases matching TRBD1. J lost 5 bases, V lost 4 bases, and 11 bases had no gene match. Germline CDR1 is SGHNT and CDR2 is YYREEE (reference sequence). The CDR3 has 16 residues. DNA of the CDR3: TGTGCCAGCAGCGTGACAGGGGGCGTAAGTGGATATGGCTACACCTTC. It yields the protein CASSVTGGVSGYGYTF. Looking up the rest from reference TRBV5-4 and TRBJ1-2 gives the full variable domain: ETGVTQSPTHLIKTRGQQVTLRCSSQSGHNTVSWYQQALGQGPQFIFQYYREEENGRGNFPPRFSGLQFPNYSSELNVNALELDDSALYLCASSVTGGVSGYGYTFGSGTRLTVV.

The chain couples TRBV11-3 to TRBJ2-4, with 7 bases identical to TRBD1. Germline CDR1 and CDR2: SGHNT and YENEEA. The V segment lost 0 bases and the J segment 1 base; nucleotides outside the gene matches: 6. The CDR3 runs to 17 residues. The CDR3 reads CASSLDRDRGAKNIQYF. CDR3 nucleotide sequence: TGTGCCAGCAGCTTAGATCGGGACAGAGGGGCCAAAAACATTCAGTACTTC.

The chain has TRBV7-3 and TRBJ2-3; 9 nucleotides align to TRBD2. V gave up 2 bases and J gave up 2 bases; unmatched junction bases: 8. The germline gives CDR1 SGHTA, CDR2 FQGTGA. This CDR3 spans 17 amino acids. CDR3 in amino acids: CASSLGGLAGSTDTQYF. The CDR3 nucleotides are TGTGCCAGCAGCTTAGGGGGGCTAGCGGGGTCCACAGATACGCAGTATTTT.

As regards this clone: The same CDR3 also results from other DNA sequences found in this sample. V gene TRBV5-1 combines with J gene TRBJ1-1; perhaps TRBD1 as D (5 bases). The V end lost 2 bases, the J end lost 5 bases, and 10 bases lay between the germline ends. There are 13 residues in the CDR3. Germline V lookup: CDR1 SGHRS, CDR2 YFSETQ. The CDR3 here is CASSFGGDTEAFF. The DNA of the CDR3 is TGCGCCAGCAGCTTCGGGGGGGATACTGAAGCTTTCTTT.

The gene calls are TRBV28 and TRBJ2-7, with a tentative D call TRBD1 (5 bases). Germline assignment: CDR1 MDHEN and CDR2 SYDVKM. This CDR3 is 12 amino acids long. Trimming took 7 bases from V and 5 from J, leaving 12 bases between them. CDR3 nucleotide sequence: TGTGCCAGCACCGGTCAGGGCCACGAGCAGTACTTC. Its protein is CASTGQGHEQYF.

This rearrangement joins TRBV10-3 to TRBJ1-5; 11 positions agree with TRBD1. The junction had 3 bases not matched to a gene; V was cut back by 2 bases and J by 0 bases. Germline V gene lookup returns CDR1 ENHRY and CDR2 SYGVKD. CDR3 length equals 17 residues. In DNA form, the CDR3 reads TGTGCCATCAGTGAGCGGACAGGGGGCTATAGCAATCAGCCCCAGCATTTT. Translating it yields CAISERTGGYSNQPQHF.

This sequence joins TRBV28 and TRBJ1-5; a weak D match, TRBD1 (6 bases). The CDR3 loop spans 13 amino acids. CDR1 MDHEN and CDR2 SYDVKM come from the germline V gene. V was shortened by 6 bases and J by 7 bases, with 13 bases between the two germline ends. CDR3 residues: CASRPQGEQPQHF. CDR3 nucleotides: TGTGCCAGCAGGCCACAGGGCGAGCAGCCCCAGCATTTT.

The chain carries TRBV19 and TRBJ1-4; D uncertain. There are 16 residues in the CDR3. V was clipped by 3 bases and J by 1 base, with 12 bases between them. CDR1 is LNHDA and CDR2 is SQIVND in the germline V gene (reference sequence). This chain's CDR3 is CASSMNGVRTNEKLFF. For the CDR3, the DNA is TGTGCCAGTAGTATGAATGGAGTCCGAACTAATGAAAAACTGTTTTTT. Full variable domain (missing parts from reference TRBV19 and TRBJ1-4): DGGITQSPKYLFRKEGQNVTLSCEQNLNHDAMYWYRQDPGQGLRLIYYSQIVNDFQKGDIAEGYSVSREKKESFPLTVTSAQKNPTAFYLCASSMNGVRTNEKLFFGSGTQLSVL.

J is TRBJ1-6 and V is TRBV4-3; D possibly corresponds to TRBD1 (6 bases). With 7 bases removed from V and 5 bases from J, the gap between germline ends came to 21 bases. Per germline, CDR1 LGHNA and CDR2 YSLEER. The CDR3 runs to 17 residues. As DNA, the CDR3 is TGCGCCAGCATTAAAAAGGGGGGGTCACCGAATAATTCACCCCTCCACTTT. Its translation: CASIKKGGSPNNSPLHF.

The V gene is TRBV4-3, the J gene TRBJ1-4; D ambiguous. This CDR3 contains 16 residues. Trimming took off 0 bases at V and 0 bases at J, with 8 bases between the two ends. Germline CDR1 is LGHNA and CDR2 is YSLEER. CDR3 sequence reads: CASSQDLAATNEKLFF. The CDR3 region has the DNA TGCGCCAGCAGCCAAGATTTGGCAGCAACTAATGAAAAACTGTTTTTT.

J is TRBJ2-7 and V is TRBV5-5; 8 nucleotides agree with TRBD1. CDR1 and CDR2 from the germline V gene are SGHKS and YYEKEE (reference sequence). V dropped 4 bases and J dropped 0; count of bases not matched to a gene: 15. The CDR3 has 18 residues. In DNA, the CDR3 is TGTGCCAGCAGCCCTCTCCCGGGACAGGCCCCCCTCTCCTACGAGCAGTACTTC. It yields the protein CASSPLPGQAPLSYEQYF.

The CDR3 spells CASSLSRQVKGTEAFF. The CDR3 DNA sequence: TGTGCCAGCAGTTTATCTCGACAGGTAAAAGGCACTGAAGCTTTCTTT. This chain links TRBV28 with TRBJ1-1; weak D call: TRBD1 (6 bases). This CDR3 region has 16 residues. Trimming cost V 1 base and J 4 bases, with 16 bases left between them. CDR1 and CDR2 (germline): MDHEN, SYDVKM.

This chain links TRBV10-2 with TRBJ2-3; 12 bases align to TRBD2. Germline values: CDR1 WSHSY, CDR2 SAAADI. The CDR3 sequence is 14 residues long. With 7 bases clipped from V and 6 bases from J, the junction kept 5 bases outside the gene matches. The CDR3 nucleotides read TGCGCCAGCAAGCTAGCGGGGGGGCAGGATACGCAGTATTTT. It translates to CASKLAGGQDTQYF.